The 8 T cell receptor beta chains below come from one sample, sequenced in a study of T cells after yellow fever vaccination. MiXCR, run by TCRdb on the 5' RACE reads, gives a single entry per CDR3 protein. The sample shows 100,000 to 150,000 distinct CDR3 sequences, 7.4% of them seen only once. The starting material was CD4+ T cells sorted from PBMCs, obtained approximately 11 days after the first yellow fever vaccination. The receptors originated from a man younger than 30 who received the YFV17D yellow fever vaccine.

This clonotype was seen ten or more times. The gene calls are TRBV4-1 and TRBJ2-3; D ambiguous. Trimming stripped 3 bases from V and 5 bases from J, with 9 bases between. Germline V CDR1 and CDR2: MGHRA, YSYEKL. The CDR3 consists of 13 residues. CDR3 in amino acids: CASSQGGRDTQYF. The CDR3 coding sequence is TGCGCCAGCAGCCAGGGCGGTAGAGATACGCAGTATTTT.

This clonotype was detected ten times or more. This sequence joins TRBV7-2 and TRBJ2-3, with D unclear. The ends were cut back, 4 bases at V and 6 bases at J, with 8 bases in the middle. The CDR3 is 12 residues long. CDR1 and CDR2 (germline): SGHTA, FQGNSA. The CDR3 reads CASSSPTDTQYF. The CDR3 DNA reads TGTGCCAGCAGCTCCCCTACGGATACGCAGTATTTT.

This clonotype was detected many times. The V call is TRBV4-1, the J call TRBJ2-5; 9 positions agree with TRBD1. The trim removed 6 bases at V and 5 bases at J, leaving 4 bases unmatched. The CDR3 has 13 residues. Germline V CDR1 and CDR2: MGHRA, YSYEKL. CDR3 in amino acids: CASRMTGGETQYF. In DNA, the CDR3 is TGCGCCAGCAGAATGACAGGGGGGGAGACCCAGTACTTC.

The chain uses TRBV28 and TRBJ2-7; 9 bases match TRBD1. This CDR3 is built from 14 residues. The V gene's germline CDR1 is MDHEN and CDR2 SYDVKM. The V segment lost 8 bases and the J segment 6 bases; nucleotides outside the gene matches: 11. The CDR3 DNA reads TGTGCCAGCGGAACCTTGGGACAGGGCGCCGAGCAGTACGTC. It specifies CASGTLGQGAEQYV.

Ten or more counts support this clonotype. The V gene is TRBV7-6, the J gene TRBJ2-5, with TRBD2 matching 15 bases. Germline assignment: CDR1 SGHVS and CDR2 FNYEAQ. There are 18 residues in the CDR3. The junction had 7 bases not matched to a gene; V was cut back by 4 bases and J by 1 base. The CDR3 sequence is CASSSRTSGGVSQETQYF. CDR3 nucleotide sequence: TGTGCCAGCAGCTCCAGGACTAGCGGGGGGGTCTCCCAAGAGACCCAGTACTTC.

This clonotype showed up many times. In DNA form, the CDR3 reads TGTGCCAGCAGCGCCTATAGCGGGGGGCCCTTTGAGACCCAGTACTTC. Its translation: CASSAYSGGPFETQYF. The chain is built from TRBV7-2 and TRBJ2-5; 10 nucleotides match TRBD2. The junction had 11 bases not matched to a gene; V was cut back by 5 bases and J by 5 bases. Germline CDR1 SGHTA, CDR2 FQGNSA. The CDR3 has 16 residues.

This clonotype was seen many times. The chain employs TRBV20-1 and TRBJ1-2; 9 bases line up with TRBD1. Germline V gene lookup returns CDR1 DFQATT and CDR2 SNEGSKA (reference sequence). V was clipped by 5 bases and J by 8 bases; unmatched bases: 6. The CDR3 is made up of 12 amino acids. CDR3 bases: TGCAGTGCTCGGGACAGGGTTAGCGGCTACACCTTC. This gives the protein CSARDRVSGYTF.

This clonotype was counted many times. A read error may account for a junction end that differs from germline. V is TRBV5-1 and J is TRBJ2-7, with 8 bases identical to TRBD1. Germline lookup yields CDR1 SGHRS and CDR2 YFSETQ. This CDR3 has 13 amino acids. CDR3 DNA: TGCGCCAGCAGCGCCGACAGGGGTTACGGGCAGTACTTC. Its protein is CASSADRGYGQYF.